This TCR beta chain was documented in a study of human T cells and chemical hapten exposure. This clonotype was seen at least ten times. TCRdb redid the calling of the RACE reads with MiXCR, one entry per CDR3 protein. This table holds 35,000 to 50,000 distinct CDR3 sequences, 3.7% found once. Time point defined: healthy volunteer bleed at 6 weeks. Total RNA extraction was carried out from unfractionated whole blood. In germline, CDR1 is SGHAT, CDR2 FQNNGV. The CDR3 spans 18 residues. J gave up 2 bases and V 4 bases, and 11 bases lay outside the gene matches. The chain combines TRBV11-2 with TRBJ2-6; 7 bases agree with TRBD1. This sequence originates from a human donor in good health. Some clones in this sample may be carry-over from other donors' samples. Sequences were obtained from whole blood. The CDR3, as DNA: TGTGCCAGCAGCTCACAGGGGTTGTGGGCCCCTGGGGCCAACGTCCTGACTTTC. The encoded protein is CASSSQGLWAPGANVLTF.